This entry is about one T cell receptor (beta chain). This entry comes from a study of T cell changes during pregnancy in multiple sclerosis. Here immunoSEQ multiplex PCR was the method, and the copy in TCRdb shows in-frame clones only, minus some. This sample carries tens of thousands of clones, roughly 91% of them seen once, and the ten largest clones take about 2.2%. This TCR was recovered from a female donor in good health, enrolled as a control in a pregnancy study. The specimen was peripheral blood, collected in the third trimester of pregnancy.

The CDR3 protein is CASSLTAGTSYNEQFF. The CDR3 DNA sequence: TGTGCCAGCAGCCTCACTGCGGGGACCTCCTACAATGAGCAGTTCTTC. The chain employs TRBV7-2 and TRBJ2-1, with D possibly TRBD2 on 6 matching bases. The length of the CDR3 is 16 residues. The germline V and J ends were trimmed by 5 bases and 0 bases, with 14 bases remaining between them. Per germline, CDR1 SGHTA and CDR2 FQGNSA.